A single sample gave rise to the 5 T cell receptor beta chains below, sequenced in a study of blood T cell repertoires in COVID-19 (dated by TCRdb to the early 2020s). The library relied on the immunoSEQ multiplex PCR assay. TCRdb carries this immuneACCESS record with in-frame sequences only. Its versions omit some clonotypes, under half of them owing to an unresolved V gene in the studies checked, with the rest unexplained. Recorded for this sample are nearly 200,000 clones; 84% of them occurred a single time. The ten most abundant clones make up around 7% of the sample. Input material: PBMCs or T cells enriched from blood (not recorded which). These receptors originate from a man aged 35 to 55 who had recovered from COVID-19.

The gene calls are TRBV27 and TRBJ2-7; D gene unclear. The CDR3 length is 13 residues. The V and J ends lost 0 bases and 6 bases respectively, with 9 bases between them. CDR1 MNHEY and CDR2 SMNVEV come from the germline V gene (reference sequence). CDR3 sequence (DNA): TGTGCCAGCAGTTTATCGTATTCGGGCGAGCAGTACTTC. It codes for CASSLSYSGEQYF.

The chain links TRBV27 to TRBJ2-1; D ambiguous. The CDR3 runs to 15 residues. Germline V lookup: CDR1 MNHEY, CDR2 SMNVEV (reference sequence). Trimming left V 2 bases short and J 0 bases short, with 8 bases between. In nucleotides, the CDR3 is TGTGCCAGCAGTTTACGTCGGAGCTCCTACAATGAGCAGTTCTTC. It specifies CASSLRRSSYNEQFF.

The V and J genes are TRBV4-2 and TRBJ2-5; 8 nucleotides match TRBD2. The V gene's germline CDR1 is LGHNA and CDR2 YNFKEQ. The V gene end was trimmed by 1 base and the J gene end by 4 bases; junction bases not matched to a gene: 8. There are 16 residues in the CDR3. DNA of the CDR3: TGTGCCAGCAGCCAAGTGGGCGGGGGGTCTAGAGAGACCCAGTACTTC. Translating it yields CASSQVGGGSRETQYF.

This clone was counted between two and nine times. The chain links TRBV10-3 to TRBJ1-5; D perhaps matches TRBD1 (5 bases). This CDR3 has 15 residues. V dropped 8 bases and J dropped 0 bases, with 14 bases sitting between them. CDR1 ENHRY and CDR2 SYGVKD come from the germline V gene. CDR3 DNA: TGTGCCATCGCGGGGGATCCCTTTAGCAATCAGCCCCAGCATTTT. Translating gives CAIAGDPFSNQPQHF.

The CDR3 DNA is TGTGCCAGCAGCCCTAGGGGGTACTATGGCTACACCTTC. This codes for CASSPRGYYGYTF. V gene TRBV7-8 combines with J gene TRBJ1-2, with a possible D match to TRBD1 (6 bases). CDR1 is SGHVS, CDR2 FQNEAQ, per germline. V was pared by 5 bases and J by 3 bases, with 10 bases between. The CDR3 consists of 13 residues.